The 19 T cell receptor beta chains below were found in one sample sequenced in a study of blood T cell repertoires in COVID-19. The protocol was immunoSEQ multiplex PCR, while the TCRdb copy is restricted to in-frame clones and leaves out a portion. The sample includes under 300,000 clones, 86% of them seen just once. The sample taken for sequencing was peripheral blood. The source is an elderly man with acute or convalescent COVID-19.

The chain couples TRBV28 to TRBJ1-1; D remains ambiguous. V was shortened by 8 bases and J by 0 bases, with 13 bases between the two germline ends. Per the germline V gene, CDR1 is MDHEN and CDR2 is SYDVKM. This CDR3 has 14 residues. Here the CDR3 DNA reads TGTGCCAGCCCCGACCCCCTAGTGAACACTGAAGCTTTCTTT. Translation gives CASPDPLVNTEAFF.

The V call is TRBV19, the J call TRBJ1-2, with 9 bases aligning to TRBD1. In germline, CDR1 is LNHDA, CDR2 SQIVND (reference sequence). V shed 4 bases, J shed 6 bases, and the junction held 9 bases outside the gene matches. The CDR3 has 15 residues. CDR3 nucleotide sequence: TGTGCCAGTAGTACCTCGGACAGGGGCCTAAATGGCTACACCTTC. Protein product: CASSTSDRGLNGYTF.

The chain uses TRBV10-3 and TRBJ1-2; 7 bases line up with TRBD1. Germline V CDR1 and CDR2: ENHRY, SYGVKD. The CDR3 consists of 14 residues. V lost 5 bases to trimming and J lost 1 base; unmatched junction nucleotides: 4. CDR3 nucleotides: TGTGCCATCAGTCCCGGGACAGTTAACTATGGCTACACCTTC. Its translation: CAISPGTVNYGYTF.

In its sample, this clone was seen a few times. The CDR3: CASSVRDAETQYF. The CDR3 bases are TGTGCCAGCAGCGTCAGGGATGCGGAGACCCAGTACTTC. The chain has TRBV9 and TRBJ2-5; tentative D call: TRBD1 (5 bases). V was clipped by 2 bases and J by 5 bases, with 10 bases between them. This CDR3 has 13 residues. Germline assignment: CDR1 SGDLS and CDR2 YYNGEE.

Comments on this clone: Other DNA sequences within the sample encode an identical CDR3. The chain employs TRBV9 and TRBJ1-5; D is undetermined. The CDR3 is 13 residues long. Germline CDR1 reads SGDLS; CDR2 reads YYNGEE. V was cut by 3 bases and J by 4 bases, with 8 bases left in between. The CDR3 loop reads CASSAGLNQPQHF. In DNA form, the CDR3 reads TGTGCCAGCAGCGCAGGACTGAATCAGCCCCAGCATTTT.

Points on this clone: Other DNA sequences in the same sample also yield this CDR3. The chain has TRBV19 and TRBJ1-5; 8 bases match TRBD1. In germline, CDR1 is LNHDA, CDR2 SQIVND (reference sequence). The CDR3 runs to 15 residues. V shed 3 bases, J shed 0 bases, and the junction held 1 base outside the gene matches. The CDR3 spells CASSIDRGSNQPQHF. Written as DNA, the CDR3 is TGTGCCAGTAGTATCGACAGGGGTAGCAATCAGCCCCAGCATTTT.

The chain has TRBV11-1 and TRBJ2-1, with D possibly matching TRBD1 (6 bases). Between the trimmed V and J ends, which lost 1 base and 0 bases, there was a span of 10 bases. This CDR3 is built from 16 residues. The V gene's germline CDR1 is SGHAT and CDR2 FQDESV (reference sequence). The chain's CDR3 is CASSLEGRGSYNEQFF. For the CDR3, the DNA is TGTGCCAGCAGCTTAGAAGGCAGGGGCTCCTACAATGAGCAGTTCTTC.

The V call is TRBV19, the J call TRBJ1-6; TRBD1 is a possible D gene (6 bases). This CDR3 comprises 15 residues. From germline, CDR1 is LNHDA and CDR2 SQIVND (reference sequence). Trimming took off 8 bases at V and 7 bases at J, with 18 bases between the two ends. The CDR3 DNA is TGTGCCAGTGCTACAGGGAGCCAGTGGAATTCACCCCTCCACTTT. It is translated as CASATGSQWNSPLHF.

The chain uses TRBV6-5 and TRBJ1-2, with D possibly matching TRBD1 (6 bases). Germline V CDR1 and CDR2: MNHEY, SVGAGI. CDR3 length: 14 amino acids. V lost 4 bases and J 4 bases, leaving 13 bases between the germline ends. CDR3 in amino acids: CASSSDRPGYGYTF. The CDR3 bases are TGTGCCAGCAGTTCAGACAGGCCTGGCTATGGCTACACCTTC.

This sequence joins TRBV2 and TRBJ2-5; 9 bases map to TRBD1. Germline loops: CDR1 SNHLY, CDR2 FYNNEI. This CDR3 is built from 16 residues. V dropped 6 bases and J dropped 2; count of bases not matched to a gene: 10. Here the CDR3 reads CASSQALGTGQETQYF. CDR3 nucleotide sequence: TGTGCCAGCAGCCAGGCCCTCGGGACAGGGCAAGAGACCCAGTACTTC.

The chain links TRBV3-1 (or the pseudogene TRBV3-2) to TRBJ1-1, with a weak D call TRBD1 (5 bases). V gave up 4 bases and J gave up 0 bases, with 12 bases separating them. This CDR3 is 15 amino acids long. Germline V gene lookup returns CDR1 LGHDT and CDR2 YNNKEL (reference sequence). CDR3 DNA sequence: TGTGCCAGCAGCCCAACGGGACTCCTGAACACTGAAGCTTTCTTT. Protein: CASSPTGLLNTEAFF.

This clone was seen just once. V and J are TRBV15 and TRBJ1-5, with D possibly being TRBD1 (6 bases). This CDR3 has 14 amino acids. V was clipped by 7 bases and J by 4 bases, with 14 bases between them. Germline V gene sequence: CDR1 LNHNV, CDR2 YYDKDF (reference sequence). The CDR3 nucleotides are TGTGCCACCACGGTAGACAGGAGTAATCAGCCCCAGCATTTT. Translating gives CATTVDRSNQPQHF.

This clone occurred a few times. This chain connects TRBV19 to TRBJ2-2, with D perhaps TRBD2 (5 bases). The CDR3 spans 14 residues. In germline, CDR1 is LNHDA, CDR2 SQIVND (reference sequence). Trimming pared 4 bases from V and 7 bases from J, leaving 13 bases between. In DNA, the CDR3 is TGTGCCAGTAGTACCCCATTGAGGGTCGGGGAGCTGTTTTTT. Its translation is CASSTPLRVGELFF.

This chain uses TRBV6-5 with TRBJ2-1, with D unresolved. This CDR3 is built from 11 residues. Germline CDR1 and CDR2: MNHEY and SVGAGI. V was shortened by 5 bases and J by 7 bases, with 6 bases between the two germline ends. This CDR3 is CASSPQNEQFF. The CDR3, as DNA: TGTGCCAGCAGTCCACAGAATGAGCAGTTCTTC.

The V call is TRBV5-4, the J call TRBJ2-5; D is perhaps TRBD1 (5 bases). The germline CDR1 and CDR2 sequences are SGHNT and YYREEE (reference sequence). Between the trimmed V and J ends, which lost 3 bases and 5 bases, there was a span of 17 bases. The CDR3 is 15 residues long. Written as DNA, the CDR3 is TGTGCCAGCAGCTATCAGACTGGGGCATGGGAGACCCAGTACTTC. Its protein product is CASSYQTGAWETQYF.

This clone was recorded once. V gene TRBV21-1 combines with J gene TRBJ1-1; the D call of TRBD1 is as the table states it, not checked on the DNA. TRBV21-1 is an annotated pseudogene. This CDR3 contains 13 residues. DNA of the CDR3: TGTGCCAGCAGACGGACAGGGCGAACTGAAGCTTTCTTT. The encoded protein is CASRRTGRTEAFF.

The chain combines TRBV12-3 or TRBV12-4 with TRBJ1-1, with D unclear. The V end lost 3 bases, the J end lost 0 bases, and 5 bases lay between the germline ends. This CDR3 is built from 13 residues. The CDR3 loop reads CASSFGMNTEAFF. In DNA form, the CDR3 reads TGTGCCAGCAGTTTCGGGATGAACACTGAAGCTTTCTTT.

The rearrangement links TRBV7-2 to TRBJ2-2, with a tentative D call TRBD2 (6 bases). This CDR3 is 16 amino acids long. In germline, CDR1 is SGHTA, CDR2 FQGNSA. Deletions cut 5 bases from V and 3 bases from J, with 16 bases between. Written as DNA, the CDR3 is TGTGCCAGCAGCCCACACTCGCCGGGAGACACCGGGGAGCTGTTTTTT. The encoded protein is CASSPHSPGDTGELFF.

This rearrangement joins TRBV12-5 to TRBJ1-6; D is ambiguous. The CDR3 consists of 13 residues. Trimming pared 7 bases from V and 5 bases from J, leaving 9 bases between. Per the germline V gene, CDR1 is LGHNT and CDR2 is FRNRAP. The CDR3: CASAADHNSPLHF. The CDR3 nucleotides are TGTGCTAGTGCCGCGGATCATAATTCACCCCTCCACTTT.